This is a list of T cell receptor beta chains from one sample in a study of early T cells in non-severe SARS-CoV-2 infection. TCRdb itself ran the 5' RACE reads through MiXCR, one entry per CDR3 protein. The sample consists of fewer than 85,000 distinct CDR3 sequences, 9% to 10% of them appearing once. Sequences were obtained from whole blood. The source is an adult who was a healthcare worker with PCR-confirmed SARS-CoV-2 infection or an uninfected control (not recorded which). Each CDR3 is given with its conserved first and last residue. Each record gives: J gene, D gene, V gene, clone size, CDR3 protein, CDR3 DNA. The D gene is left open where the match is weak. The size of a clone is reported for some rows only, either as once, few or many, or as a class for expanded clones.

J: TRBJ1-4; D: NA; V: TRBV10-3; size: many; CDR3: CAISNRGRHEKLFF; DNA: TGTGCCATCAGTAACAGAGGGCGGCATGAAAAACTGTTTTTT
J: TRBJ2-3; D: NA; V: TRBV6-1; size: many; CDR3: CASSERDTQYF; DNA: TGTGCCAGCAGTGAACGGGATACGCAGTATTTT
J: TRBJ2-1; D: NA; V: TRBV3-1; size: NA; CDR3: CASSQRMNEQFF; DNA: TGTGCCAGCAGCCAACGGATGAATGAGCAGTTCTTC
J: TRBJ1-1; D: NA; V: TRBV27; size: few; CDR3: CASSFGGVFTEAFF; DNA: TGTGCCAGCAGTTTCGGGGGGGTTTTCACTGAAGCTTTCTTT
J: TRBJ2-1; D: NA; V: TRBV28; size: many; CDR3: CASSPPQFF; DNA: TGTGCCAGCAGCCCTCCCCAGTTCTTC
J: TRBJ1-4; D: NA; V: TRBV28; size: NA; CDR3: CASNTARRGEKLFF; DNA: TGTGCCAGCAACACCGCTCGAAGAGGTGAAAAACTGTTTTTT
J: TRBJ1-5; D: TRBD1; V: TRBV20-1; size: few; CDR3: CSARPDRDVVAQHF; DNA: TGCAGTGCTAGGCCTGACAGGGACGTTGTGGCCCAGCATTTT
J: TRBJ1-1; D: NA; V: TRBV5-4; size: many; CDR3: CASSLRGLNTEAFF; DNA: TGTGCCAGCAGCTTGAGGGGACTGAACACTGAAGCTTTCTTT
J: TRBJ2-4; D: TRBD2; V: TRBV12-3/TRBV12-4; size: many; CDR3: CASSLPGGAQYF; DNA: TGTGCCAGCAGTTTACCGGGGGGGGCTCAGTACTTC
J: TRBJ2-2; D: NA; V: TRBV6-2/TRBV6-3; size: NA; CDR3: CASSYIRELFF; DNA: TGTGCCAGCAGTTATATCAGGGAGCTGTTTTTT
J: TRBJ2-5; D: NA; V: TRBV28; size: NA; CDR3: CASSMDAKETQYF; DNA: TGTGCCAGCAGTATGGACGCAAAAGAGACCCAGTACTTC
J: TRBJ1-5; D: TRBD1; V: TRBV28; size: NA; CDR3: CASSSPGTGRGNQPQHF; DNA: TGTGCCAGCAGTTCTCCGGGGACAGGGAGGGGCAATCAGCCCCAGCATTTT
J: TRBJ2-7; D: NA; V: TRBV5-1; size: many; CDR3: CASSPSLAGLREQYF; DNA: TGCGCCAGCAGCCCTAGTTTGGCAGGGCTAAGGGAGCAGTACTTC
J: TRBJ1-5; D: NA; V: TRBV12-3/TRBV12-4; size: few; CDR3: CASSQWVNQPQHF; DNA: TGTGCCAGCAGTCAATGGGTTAATCAGCCCCAGCATTTT
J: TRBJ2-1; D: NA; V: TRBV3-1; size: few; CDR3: CASSQSGIGEQFF; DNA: TGTGCCAGCAGCCAATCCGGGATTGGTGAGCAGTTCTTC
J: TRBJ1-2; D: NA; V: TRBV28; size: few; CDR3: CASSRLGQGYNYGYTF; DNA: TGTGCCAGCAGTCGCCTGGGGCAGGGCTATAACTATGGCTACACCTTC
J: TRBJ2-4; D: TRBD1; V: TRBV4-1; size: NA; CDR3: CASSTRTGGAKNIQYF; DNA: TGCGCCAGCAGCACCCGGACAGGGGGAGCCAAAAACATTCAGTACTTC
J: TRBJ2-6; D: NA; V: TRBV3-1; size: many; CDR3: CASSQERLQKGANVLTF; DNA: TGTGCCAGCAGCCAAGAAAGGCTACAAAAAGGGGCCAACGTCCTGACTTTC
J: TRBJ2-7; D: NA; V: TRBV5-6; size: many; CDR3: CASSLAGTSEQYF; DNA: TGTGCCAGCAGCTTGGCAGGGACATCTGAGCAGTACTTC
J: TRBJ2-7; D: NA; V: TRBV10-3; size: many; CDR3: CAISDYAGRTYEQYF; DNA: TGTGCCATCAGTGATTACGCCGGACGGACCTACGAGCAGTACTTC
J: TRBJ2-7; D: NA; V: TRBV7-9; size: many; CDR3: CASSFSTQTGSYEQYF; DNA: TGTGCCAGCAGCTTTAGTACACAGACGGGTTCCTACGAGCAGTACTTC
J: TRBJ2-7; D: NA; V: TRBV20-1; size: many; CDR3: CSAAGTTYEQYF; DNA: TGCAGTGCCGCCGGGACAACCTACGAGCAGTACTTC
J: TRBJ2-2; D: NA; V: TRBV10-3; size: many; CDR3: CAISVGSGNTGELFF; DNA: TGTGCCATCAGTGTTGGTTCCGGGAACACCGGGGAGCTGTTTTTT
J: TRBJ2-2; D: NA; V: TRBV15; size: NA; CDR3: CATSPRSANTGELFF; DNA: TGTGCCACCAGCCCGAGATCCGCGAACACCGGGGAGCTGTTTTTT
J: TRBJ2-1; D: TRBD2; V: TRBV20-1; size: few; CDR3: CSAASGTFYNEQFF; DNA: TGCAGTGCTGCCAGCGGGACTTTCTACAATGAGCAGTTCTTC
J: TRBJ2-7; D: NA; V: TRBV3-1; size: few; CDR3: CASREHSSAYEQYF; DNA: TGTGCCAGCAGGGAACACAGTTCAGCCTACGAGCAGTACTTC
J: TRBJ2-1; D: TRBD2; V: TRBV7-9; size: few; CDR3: CASSLPGGPYEQFF; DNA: TGTGCCAGCAGCTTACCGGGAGGGCCTTATGAGCAGTTCTTC
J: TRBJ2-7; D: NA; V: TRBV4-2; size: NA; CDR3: CASTTSQEGDLHEQYF; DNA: TGTGCCAGCACCACCTCTCAGGAGGGAGATCTGCACGAGCAGTACTTC
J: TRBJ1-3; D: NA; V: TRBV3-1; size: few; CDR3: CASSSKFSSGNTIYF; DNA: TGTGCCAGCAGTTCCAAGTTCAGCTCTGGAAACACCATATATTTT
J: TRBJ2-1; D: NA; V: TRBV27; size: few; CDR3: CASSLSRGNEQFF; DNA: TGTGCCAGCAGTTTATCCCGGGGGAATGAGCAGTTCTTC
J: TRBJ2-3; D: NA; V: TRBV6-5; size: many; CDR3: CATGSTDTQYF; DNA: TGTGCCACCGGGTCAACAGATACGCAGTATTTT
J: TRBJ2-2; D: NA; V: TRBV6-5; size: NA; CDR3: CASKSAGELFF; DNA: TGTGCCAGCAAGAGCGCCGGGGAGCTGTTTTTT
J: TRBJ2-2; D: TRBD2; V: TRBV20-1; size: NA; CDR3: CSATPLLAGESGELFF; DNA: TGCAGTGCTACTCCCTTACTAGCGGGAGAATCCGGGGAGCTGTTTTTT
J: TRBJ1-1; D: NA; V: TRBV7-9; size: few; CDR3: CASSYWGNTEAFF; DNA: TGTGCCAGCAGCTATTGGGGGAACACTGAAGCTTTCTTT
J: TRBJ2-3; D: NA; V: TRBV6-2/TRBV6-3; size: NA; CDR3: CASSSGGATDTQYF; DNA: TGTGCCAGCAGTTCGGGGGGCGCGACAGATACGCAGTATTTT
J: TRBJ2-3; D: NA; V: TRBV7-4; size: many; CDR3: CASRPKRLALQYF; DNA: TGTGCCAGCAGGCCTAAGAGACTCGCACTGCAGTATTTT
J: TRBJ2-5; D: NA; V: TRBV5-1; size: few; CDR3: CASSSQGQGETQYF; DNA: TGCGCCAGCAGCTCCCAAGGACAAGGAGAGACCCAGTACTTC
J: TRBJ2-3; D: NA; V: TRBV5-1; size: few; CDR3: CASSLAGRGGTDTQYF; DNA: TGCGCCAGCAGCTTGGCAGGCAGGGGAGGCACAGATACGCAGTATTTT